This T cell receptor (beta chain) is drawn from a study of cytomegalovirus exposure and HLA in healthy donors. The PCR employed 60 Vbeta primers together with 13 Jbeta primers. The repertoire was sequenced with immunoSEQ multiplex PCR; TCRdb's copy has only in-frame clones and lacks some. The sample carries under 150,000 clones, more than 65% recorded once. There are 15 residues in the CDR3. The germline V gene encodes CDR1 MNHEY and CDR2 SMNVEV (reference sequence). Trimming took 6 bases from V and 5 from J, leaving 17 bases between them. Sequencing was performed on PBMCs. The origin of this receptor is a man aged 50 or older in good health and CMV-seronegative. V gene TRBV27 combines with J gene TRBJ2-1, with D possibly being TRBD2 (5 bases). CDR3 loop: CASSSRLWGNNEQFF. CDR3 sequence (DNA): TGTGCCAGCAGCTCACGACTATGGGGTAACAATGAGCAGTTCTTC.